This T cell receptor beta chain was captured in a study of T cells in localized non-small cell lung cancer. The study, taken as a whole, reports: Adjacent lung had a median approximately 57 of the 100 largest tumor clones. Longer overall survival was associated with a higher density of T cells in the blood.

Clones were read by immunoSEQ multiplex PCR, and TCRdb kept only the in-frame ones, dropping some. Among fewer than 45,000 clones listed, 75% to 90% were seen once. CDR1 is MGHRA, CDR2 YSYEKL, per germline. V trimming: 0 bases; J trimming: 7 bases; junction bases outside the gene matches: 7. This CDR3 has 15 amino acids. In regard to this clone: Its specificity is not known.

The sequence was obtained from a man aged 35-75 years with stage I lung adenocarcinoma. The V and J genes are TRBV4-1 and TRBJ2-7, with TRBD2 matching 9 bases. The specimen was peripheral blood, collected before any cancer treatment. The chain's CDR3 is CASSQESSGIGEQYF. The DNA of the CDR3 is TGCGCCAGCAGCCAAGAGTCTAGCGGGATCGGGGAGCAGTACTTC.